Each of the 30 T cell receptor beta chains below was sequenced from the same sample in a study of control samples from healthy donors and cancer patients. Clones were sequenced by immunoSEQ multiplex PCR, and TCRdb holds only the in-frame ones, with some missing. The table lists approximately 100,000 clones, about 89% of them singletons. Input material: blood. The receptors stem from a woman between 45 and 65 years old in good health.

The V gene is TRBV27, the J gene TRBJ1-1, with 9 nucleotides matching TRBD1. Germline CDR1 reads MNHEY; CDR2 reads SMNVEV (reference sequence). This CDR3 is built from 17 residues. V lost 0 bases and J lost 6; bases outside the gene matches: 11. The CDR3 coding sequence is TGTGCCAGCAGTTTATCACCCTACGACAGGGGGTACGCTGAAGCTTTCTTT. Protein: CASSLSPYDRGYAEAFF.

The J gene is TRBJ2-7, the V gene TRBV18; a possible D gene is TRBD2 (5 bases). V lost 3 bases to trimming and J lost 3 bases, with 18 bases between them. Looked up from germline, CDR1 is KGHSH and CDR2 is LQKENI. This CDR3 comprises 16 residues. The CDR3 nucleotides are TGTGCCAGCTCACCCGAGGACTGGAAGAGAGACTACGAGCAGTACTTC. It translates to CASSPEDWKRDYEQYF. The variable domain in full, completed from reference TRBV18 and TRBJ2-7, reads NAGVMQNPRHLVRRRGQEARLRCSPMKGHSHVYWYRQLPEEGLKFMVYLQKENIIDESGMPKERFSAEFPKEGPSILRIQQVVRGDSAAYFCASSPEDWKRDYEQYFGPGTRLTVT.

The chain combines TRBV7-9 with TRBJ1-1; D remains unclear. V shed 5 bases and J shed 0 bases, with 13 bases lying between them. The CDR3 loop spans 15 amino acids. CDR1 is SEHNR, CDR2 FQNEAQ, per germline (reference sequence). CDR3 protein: CASSGGPTLNTEAFF. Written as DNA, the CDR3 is TGTGCCAGCAGCGGAGGCCCGACGCTGAACACTGAAGCTTTCTTT.

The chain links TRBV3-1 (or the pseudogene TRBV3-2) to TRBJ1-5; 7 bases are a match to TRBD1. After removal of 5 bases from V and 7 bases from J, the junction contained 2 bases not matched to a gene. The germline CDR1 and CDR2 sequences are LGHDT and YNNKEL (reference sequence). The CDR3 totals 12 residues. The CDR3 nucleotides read TGTGCCAGCAGCACAGGGGAGCAGCCCCAGCATTTT. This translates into CASSTGEQPQHF.

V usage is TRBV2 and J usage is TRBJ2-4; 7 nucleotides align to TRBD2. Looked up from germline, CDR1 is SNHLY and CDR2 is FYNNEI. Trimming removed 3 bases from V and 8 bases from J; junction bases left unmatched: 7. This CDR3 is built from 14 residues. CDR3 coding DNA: TGTGCCAGCAGTGATGGAGGGAGGGCCGACATTCAGTACTTC. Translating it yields CASSDGGRADIQYF. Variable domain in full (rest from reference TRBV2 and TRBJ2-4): EPEVTQTPSHQVTQMGQEVILRCVPISNHLYFYWYRQILGQKVEFLVSFYNNEISEKSEIFDDQFSVERPDGSNFTLKIRSTKLEDSAMYFCASSDGGRADIQYFGAGTRLSVL.

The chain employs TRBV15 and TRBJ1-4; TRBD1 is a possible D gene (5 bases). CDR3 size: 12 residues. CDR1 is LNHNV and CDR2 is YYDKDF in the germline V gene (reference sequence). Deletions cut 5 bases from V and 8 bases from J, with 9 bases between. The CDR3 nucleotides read TGTGCCACCAGCGCGGGGGAGGAAAAACTGTTTTTT. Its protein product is CATSAGEEKLFF.

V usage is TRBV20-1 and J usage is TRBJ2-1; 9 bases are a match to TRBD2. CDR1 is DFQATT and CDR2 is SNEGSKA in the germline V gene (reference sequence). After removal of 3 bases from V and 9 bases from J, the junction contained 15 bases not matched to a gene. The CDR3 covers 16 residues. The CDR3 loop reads CSASQGGVAGVSEQFF. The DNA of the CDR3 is TGCAGTGCTAGTCAGGGCGGGGTAGCGGGAGTAAGTGAGCAGTTCTTC.

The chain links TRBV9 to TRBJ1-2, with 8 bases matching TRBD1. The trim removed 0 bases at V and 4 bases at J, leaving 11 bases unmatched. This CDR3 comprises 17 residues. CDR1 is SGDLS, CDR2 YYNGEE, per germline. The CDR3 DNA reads TGTGCCAGCAGCGTAGATGGTAGACAGGGGATTTCCTATGGCTACACCTTC. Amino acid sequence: CASSVDGRQGISYGYTF.

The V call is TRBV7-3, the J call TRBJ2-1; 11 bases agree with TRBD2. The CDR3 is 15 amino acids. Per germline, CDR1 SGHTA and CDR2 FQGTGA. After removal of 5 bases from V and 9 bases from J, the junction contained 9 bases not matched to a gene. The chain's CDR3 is CASSVTSGSNGEQFF. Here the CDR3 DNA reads TGTGCCAGCAGCGTCACTAGCGGGAGCAATGGTGAGCAGTTCTTC.

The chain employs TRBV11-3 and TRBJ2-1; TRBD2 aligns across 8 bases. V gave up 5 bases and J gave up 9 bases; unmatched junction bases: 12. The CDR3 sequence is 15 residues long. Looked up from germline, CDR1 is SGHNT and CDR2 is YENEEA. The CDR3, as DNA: TGTGCCAGCAGCCCCCCGGGGCGGGGGGAGGCTGAGCAGTTCTTC. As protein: CASSPPGRGEAEQFF.

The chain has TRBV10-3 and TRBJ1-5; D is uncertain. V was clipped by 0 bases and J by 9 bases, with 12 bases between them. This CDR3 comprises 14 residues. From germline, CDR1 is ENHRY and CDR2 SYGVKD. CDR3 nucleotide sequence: TGTGCCATCAGTGAGTCTGCAGAGTTTAGGCCCCAGCATTTT. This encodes CAISESAEFRPQHF.

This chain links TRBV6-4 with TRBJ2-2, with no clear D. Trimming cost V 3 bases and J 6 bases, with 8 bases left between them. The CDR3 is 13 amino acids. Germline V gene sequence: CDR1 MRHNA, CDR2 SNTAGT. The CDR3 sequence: CASSDSRSGELFF. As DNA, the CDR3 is TGTGCCAGCAGTGATTCGCGGTCCGGGGAGCTGTTTTTT.

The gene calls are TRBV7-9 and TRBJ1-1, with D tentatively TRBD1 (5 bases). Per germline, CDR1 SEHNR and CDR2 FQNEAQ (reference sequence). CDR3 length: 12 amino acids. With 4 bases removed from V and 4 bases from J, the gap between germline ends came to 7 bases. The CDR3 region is CASSSGTTEAFF. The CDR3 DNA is TGTGCCAGCAGCTCAGGGACCACTGAAGCTTTCTTT.

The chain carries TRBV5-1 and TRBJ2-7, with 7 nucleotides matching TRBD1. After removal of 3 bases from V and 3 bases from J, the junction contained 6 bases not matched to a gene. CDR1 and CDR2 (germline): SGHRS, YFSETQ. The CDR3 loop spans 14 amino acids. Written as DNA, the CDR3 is TGCGCCAGCAGCTCCCGGACAGGTCGCTACGAGCAGTACTTC. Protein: CASSSRTGRYEQYF.

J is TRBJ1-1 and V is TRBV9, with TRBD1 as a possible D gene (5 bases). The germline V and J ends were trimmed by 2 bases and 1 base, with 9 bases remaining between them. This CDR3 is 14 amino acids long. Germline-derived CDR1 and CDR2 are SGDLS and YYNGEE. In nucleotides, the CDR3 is TGTGCCAGCAGCGTGGACACTCGGAACACTGAAGCTTTCTTT. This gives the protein CASSVDTRNTEAFF.

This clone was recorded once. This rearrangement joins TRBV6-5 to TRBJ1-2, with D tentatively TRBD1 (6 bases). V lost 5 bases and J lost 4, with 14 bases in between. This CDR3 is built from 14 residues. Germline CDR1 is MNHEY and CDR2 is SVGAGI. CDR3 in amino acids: CASSRGQGSYGYTF. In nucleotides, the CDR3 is TGTGCCAGCAGTAGGGGCCAGGGGTCCTATGGCTACACCTTC.

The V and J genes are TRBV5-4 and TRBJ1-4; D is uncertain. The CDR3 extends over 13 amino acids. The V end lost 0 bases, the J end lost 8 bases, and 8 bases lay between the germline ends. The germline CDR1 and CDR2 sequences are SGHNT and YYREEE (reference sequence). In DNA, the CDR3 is TGTGCCAGCAGCTTGGGCACGGCGGAAAAACTGTTTTTT. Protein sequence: CASSLGTAEKLFF.

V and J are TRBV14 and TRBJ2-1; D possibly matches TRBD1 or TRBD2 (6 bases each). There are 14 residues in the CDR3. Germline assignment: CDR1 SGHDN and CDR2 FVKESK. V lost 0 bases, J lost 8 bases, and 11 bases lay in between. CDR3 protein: CASSQDRGQHEQFF. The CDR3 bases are TGTGCCAGCAGCCAAGATCGGGGGCAGCATGAGCAGTTCTTC. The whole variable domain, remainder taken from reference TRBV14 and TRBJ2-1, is EAGVTQFPSHSVIEKGQTVTLRCDPISGHDNLYWYRRVMGKEIKFLLHFVKESKQDESGMPNNRFLAERTGGTYSTLKVQPAELEDSGVYFCASSQDRGQHEQFFGPGTRLTVL.

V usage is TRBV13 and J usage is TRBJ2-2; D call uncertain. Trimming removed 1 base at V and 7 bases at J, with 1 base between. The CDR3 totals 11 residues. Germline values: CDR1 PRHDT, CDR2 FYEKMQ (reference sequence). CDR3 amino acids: CASSLVGELFF. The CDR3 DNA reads TGTGCCAGCAGCTTAGTCGGGGAGCTGTTTTTT. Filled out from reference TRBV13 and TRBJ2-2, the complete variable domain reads AAGVIQSPRHLIKEKRETATLKCYPIPRHDTVYWYQQGPGQDPQFLISFYEKMQSDKGSIPDRFSAQQFSDYHSELNMSSLELGDSALYFCASSLVGELFFGEGSRLTVL.

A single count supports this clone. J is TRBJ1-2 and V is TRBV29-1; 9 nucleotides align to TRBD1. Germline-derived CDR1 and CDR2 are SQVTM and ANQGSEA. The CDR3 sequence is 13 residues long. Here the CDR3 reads CSIRDRESYGYTF. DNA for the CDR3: TGCAGTATCCGGGACAGGGAGAGCTATGGCTACACCTTC. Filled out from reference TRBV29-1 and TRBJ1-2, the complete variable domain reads SAVISQKPSRDICQRGTSLTIQCQVDSQVTMMFWYRQQPGQSLTLIATANQGSEATYESGFVIDKFPISRPNLTFSTLTVSNMSPEDSSIYLCSIRDRESYGYTFGSGTRLTVV.

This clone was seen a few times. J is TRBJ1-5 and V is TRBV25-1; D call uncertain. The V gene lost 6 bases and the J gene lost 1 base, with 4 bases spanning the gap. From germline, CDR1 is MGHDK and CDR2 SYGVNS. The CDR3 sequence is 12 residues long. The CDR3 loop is CASRESNQPQHF. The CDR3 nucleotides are TGTGCCAGCAGAGAAAGCAATCAGCCCCAGCATTTT.

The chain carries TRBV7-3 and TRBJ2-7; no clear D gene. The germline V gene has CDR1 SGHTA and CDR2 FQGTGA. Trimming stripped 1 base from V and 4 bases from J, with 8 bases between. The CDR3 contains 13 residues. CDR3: CASSLNAAYEQYF. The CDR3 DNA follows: TGTGCCAGCAGCTTAAATGCAGCGTACGAGCAGTACTTC.

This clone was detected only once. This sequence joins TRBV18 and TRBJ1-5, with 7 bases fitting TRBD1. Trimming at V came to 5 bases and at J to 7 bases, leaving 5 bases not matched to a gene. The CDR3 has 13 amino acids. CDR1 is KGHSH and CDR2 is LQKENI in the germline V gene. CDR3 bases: TGTGCCAGCTCAGCGACAGGGCAACAGCCCCAGCATTTT. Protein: CASSATGQQPQHF. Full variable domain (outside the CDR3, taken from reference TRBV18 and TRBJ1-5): NAGVMQNPRHLVRRRGQEARLRCSPMKGHSHVYWYRQLPEEGLKFMVYLQKENIIDESGMPKERFSAEFPKEGPSILRIQQVVRGDSAAYFCASSATGQQPQHFGDGTRLSIL.

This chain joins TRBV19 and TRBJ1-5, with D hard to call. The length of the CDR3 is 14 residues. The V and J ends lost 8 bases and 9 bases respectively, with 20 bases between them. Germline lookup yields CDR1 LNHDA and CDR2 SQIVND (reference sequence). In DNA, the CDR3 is TGTGCCAGTTTAATTGTCGGGTCCGCAAGGCCCCAGCATTTT. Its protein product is CASLIVGSARPQHF.

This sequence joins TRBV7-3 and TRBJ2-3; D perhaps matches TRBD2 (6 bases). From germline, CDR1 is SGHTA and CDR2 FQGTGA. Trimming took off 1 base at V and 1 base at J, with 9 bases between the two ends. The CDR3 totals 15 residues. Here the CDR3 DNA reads TGTGCCAGCAGCTTAATGCCTAGCGGCACAGATACGCAGTATTTT. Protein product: CASSLMPSGTDTQYF.

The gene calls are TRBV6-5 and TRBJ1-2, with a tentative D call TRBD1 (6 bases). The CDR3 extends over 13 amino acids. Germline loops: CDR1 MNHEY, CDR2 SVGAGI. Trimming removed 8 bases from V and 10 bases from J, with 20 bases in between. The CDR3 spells CASGFSSGTPYTF. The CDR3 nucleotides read TGTGCCAGCGGATTCTCCTCCGGGACACCCTACACCTTC.

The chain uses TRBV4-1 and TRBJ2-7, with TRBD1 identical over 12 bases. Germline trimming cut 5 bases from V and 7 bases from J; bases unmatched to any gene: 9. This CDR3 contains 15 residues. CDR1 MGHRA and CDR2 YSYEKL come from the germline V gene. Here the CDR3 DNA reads TGCGCCAGCAGCATACCGGGACAGGGGGCAGGAGAGCAGTACTTC. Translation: CASSIPGQGAGEQYF.

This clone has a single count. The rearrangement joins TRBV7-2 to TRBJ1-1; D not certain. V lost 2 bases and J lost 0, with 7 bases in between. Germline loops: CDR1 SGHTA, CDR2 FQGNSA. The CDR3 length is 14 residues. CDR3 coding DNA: TGTGCCAGCAGCTTACAGGCTTTGAACACTGAAGCTTTCTTT. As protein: CASSLQALNTEAFF.

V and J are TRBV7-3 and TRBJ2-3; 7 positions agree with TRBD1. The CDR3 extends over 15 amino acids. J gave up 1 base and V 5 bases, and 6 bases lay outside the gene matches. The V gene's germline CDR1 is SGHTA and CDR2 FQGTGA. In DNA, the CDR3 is TGTGCCAGCAGCCCAACAGGGGTCCGCACAGATACGCAGTATTTT. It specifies CASSPTGVRTDTQYF.

The DNA of the CDR3 is TGTGCCAGCAGCCCCGAATCAATCCAAGAGACCCAGTACTTC. Translating it yields CASSPESIQETQYF. The chain carries TRBV9 and TRBJ2-5; D is undetermined. Germline CDR1 SGDLS, CDR2 YYNGEE. With 4 bases removed from V and 1 base from J, the gap between germline ends came to 11 bases. The CDR3 runs 14 residues.